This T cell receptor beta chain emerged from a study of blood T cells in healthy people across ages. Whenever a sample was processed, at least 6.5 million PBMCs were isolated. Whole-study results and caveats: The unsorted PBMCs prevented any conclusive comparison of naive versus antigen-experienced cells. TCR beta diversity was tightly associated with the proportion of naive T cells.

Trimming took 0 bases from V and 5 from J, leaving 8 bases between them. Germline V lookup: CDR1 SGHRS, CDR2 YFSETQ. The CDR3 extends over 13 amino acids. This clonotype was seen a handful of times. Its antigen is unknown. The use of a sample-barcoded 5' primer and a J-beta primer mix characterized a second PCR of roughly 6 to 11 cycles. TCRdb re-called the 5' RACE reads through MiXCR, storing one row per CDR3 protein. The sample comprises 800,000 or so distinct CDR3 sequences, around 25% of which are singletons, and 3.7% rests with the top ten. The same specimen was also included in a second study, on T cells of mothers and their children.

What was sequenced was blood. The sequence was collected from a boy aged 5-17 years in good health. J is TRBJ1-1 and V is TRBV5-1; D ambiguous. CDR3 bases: TGCGCCAGCAGCTTGGATAAGCAGACTGAAGCTTTCTTT. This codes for CASSLDKQTEAFF.